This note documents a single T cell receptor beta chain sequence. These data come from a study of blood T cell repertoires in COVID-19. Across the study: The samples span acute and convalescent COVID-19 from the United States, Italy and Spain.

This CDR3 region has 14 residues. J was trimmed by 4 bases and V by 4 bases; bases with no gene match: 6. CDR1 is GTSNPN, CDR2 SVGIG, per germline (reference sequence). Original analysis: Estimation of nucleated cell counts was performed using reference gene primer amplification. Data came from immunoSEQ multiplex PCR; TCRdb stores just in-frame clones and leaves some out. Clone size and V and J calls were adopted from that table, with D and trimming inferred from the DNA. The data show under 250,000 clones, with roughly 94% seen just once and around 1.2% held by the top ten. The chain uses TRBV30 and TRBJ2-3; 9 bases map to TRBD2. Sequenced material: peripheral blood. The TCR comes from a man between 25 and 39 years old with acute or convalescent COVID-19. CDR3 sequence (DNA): TGTGCCTGGAAGAATTTAGCGGGAGCAGATACGCAGTATTTT. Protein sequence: CAWKNLAGADTQYF.